The subject of this entry is one T cell receptor (beta chain). This specimen belongs to a study of PD-L1 blockade in urothelial cancer. Turning to the study itself: Male patients with bladder-origin urothelial cancer numbered about nine tenths of the roughly 29.

CDR3 length: 14 residues. Trimming pared 5 bases from V and 3 bases from J, leaving 12 bases between. The germline V gene encodes CDR1 SGHTA and CDR2 FQGNSA. Time point in this sample: pretreatment peripheral blood. TCRdb keeps only in-frame clones here, not all; method: immunoSEQ multiplex PCR. Here the sample spans fewer than 50,000 clones, around nine tenths being singletons. This sequence originates from a donor aged 40 or older with urothelial cancer. The gene calls are TRBV7-2 and TRBJ2-3, with a tentative D call TRBD2 (6 bases). The specimen comprised PBMCs, sampled around atezolizumab (anti-PD-L1) treatment. Here the CDR3 reads CASSPDYLTDTQYF. CDR3 sequence (DNA): TGTGCCAGCAGCCCGGACTATCTGACAGATACGCAGTATTTT.